The rows below give T cell receptor beta chains drawn from one sample of a study of T cells in Graves' hyperthyroidism and ophthalmopathy. From the multiplex PCR reads, TCRdb called clonotypes with MiXCR, one entry per CDR3 protein. The sample contains a few hundred thousand distinct CDR3 sequences, more than 12% of which appear only once. The sequencing input was blood. These TCRs come from a woman in her 30s with Graves' hyperthyroidism. Each CDR3 is given with its conserved first and last residue. D genes are given only for firm matches. Some rows mark clone size as missing; the rest say once, few, many or name a class of expanded clone.

J gene: TRBJ2-1
D gene: .
CDR3 length: 13
V gene: TRBV24-1
clone size: many
CDR3 protein: CATSDGGLSLQFF
CDR3 DNA: TGTGCCACCAGTGATGGGGGTCTTAGCCTGCAGTTCTTC

J gene: TRBJ2-7
D gene: TRBD2
CDR3 length: 15
V gene: TRBV7-3
clone size: few
CDR3 protein: CASSSSGGSSYEQYF
CDR3 DNA: TGTGCCAGCAGCTCTAGCGGGGGGAGCTCCTACGAGCAGTACTTC

J gene: TRBJ2-7
D gene: .
CDR3 length: 12
V gene: TRBV27
clone size: many
CDR3 protein: CASSLNSGEQYF
CDR3 DNA: TGTGCCAGCAGTTTAAACAGCGGCGAGCAGTACTTC

J gene: TRBJ2-7
D gene: TRBD1
CDR3 length: 14
V gene: TRBV20-1
clone size: many
CDR3 protein: CSAGGQGRRYEQYF
CDR3 DNA: TGCAGTGCTGGGGGACAGGGAAGGAGGTACGAGCAGTACTTC

J gene: TRBJ1-2
D gene: .
CDR3 length: 13
V gene: TRBV29-1
clone size: .
CDR3 protein: CSVEEEETGRSTF
CDR3 DNA: TGCAGCGTTGAAGAAGAGGAGACCGGTCGGTCCACCTTC

J gene: TRBJ2-1
D gene: .
CDR3 length: 18
V gene: TRBV24-1
clone size: few
CDR3 protein: CATSPGPTDYYTHNEQFF
CDR3 DNA: TGTGCCACCAGTCCGGGTCCAACAGACTACTACACCCACAATGAGCAGTTCTTC

J gene: TRBJ1-5
D gene: .
CDR3 length: 13
V gene: TRBV20-1
clone size: .
CDR3 protein: CRTSGDGNQPQHF
CDR3 DNA: TGCAGAACCTCGGGGGATGGCAATCAGCCCCAGCATTTT

J gene: TRBJ1-2
D gene: .
CDR3 length: 11
V gene: TRBV28
clone size: many
CDR3 protein: CASSTTQGYTF
CDR3 DNA: TGTGCCAGCTCAACGACCCAGGGCTACACCTTC

J gene: TRBJ1-4
D gene: .
CDR3 length: 15
V gene: TRBV19
clone size: .
CDR3 protein: CASSSRVSSREKLFF
CDR3 DNA: TGTGCCAGTAGTTCACGGGTCTCGTCACGAGAAAAACTGTTTTTT

J gene: TRBJ2-7
D gene: TRBD2
CDR3 length: 15
V gene: TRBV5-6
clone size: many
CDR3 protein: CASSLAPSGGGEQYF
CDR3 DNA: TGTGCCAGCAGCTTGGCGCCCTCGGGGGGGGGCGAGCAGTACTTC

J gene: TRBJ2-1
D gene: .
CDR3 length: 14
V gene: TRBV7-9
clone size: many
CDR3 protein: CASSSTSTYNEQFF
CDR3 DNA: TGTGCCAGCAGCTCGACTTCCACCTACAATGAGCAGTTCTTC

J gene: TRBJ1-2
D gene: .
CDR3 length: 13
V gene: TRBV6-6
clone size: many
CDR3 protein: CASSYEIGVGYTF
CDR3 DNA: TGTGCCAGCAGTTACGAGATAGGAGTGGGCTACACCTTC

J gene: TRBJ2-7
D gene: TRBD2
CDR3 length: 15
V gene: TRBV7-2
clone size: few
CDR3 protein: CASRAGTSGPREQYF
CDR3 DNA: TGTGCCAGCAGGGCCGGGACTAGCGGCCCAAGGGAGCAGTACTTC

J gene: TRBJ2-1
D gene: .
CDR3 length: 14
V gene: TRBV18
clone size: .
CDR3 protein: CASSPGIRGNEQFF
CDR3 DNA: TGTGCCAGCTCACCGGGGATTAGGGGCAATGAGCAGTTCTTC

J gene: TRBJ2-7
D gene: .
CDR3 length: 16
V gene: TRBV27
clone size: many
CDR3 protein: CASSLHFGRFSYEQYF
CDR3 DNA: TGTGCCAGCAGTTTGCATTTCGGGCGATTCTCCTACGAGCAGTACTTC

J gene: TRBJ2-1
D gene: TRBD2
CDR3 length: 15
V gene: TRBV12-3/TRBV12-4
clone size: .
CDR3 protein: CASSLRPSGDNEQFF
CDR3 DNA: TGTGCCAGCAGTTTAAGGCCTAGCGGAGACAATGAGCAGTTCTTC

J gene: TRBJ1-3
D gene: .
CDR3 length: 16
V gene: TRBV6-1
clone size: .
CDR3 protein: CASSDKDWSSGNTIYF
CDR3 DNA: TGTGCCAGCAGTGACAAGGACTGGAGCTCTGGAAACACCATATATTTT

J gene: TRBJ2-3
D gene: .
CDR3 length: 14
V gene: TRBV28
clone size: many
CDR3 protein: CASISELLRDTQYF
CDR3 DNA: TGTGCCAGCATCTCCGAGCTCCTAAGAGATACGCAGTATTTT

J gene: TRBJ2-2
D gene: .
CDR3 length: 16
V gene: TRBV19
clone size: .
CDR3 protein: CASSTETGANTGELFF
CDR3 DNA: TGTGCCAGTAGTACCGAAACCGGGGCTAACACCGGGGAGCTGTTTTTT

J gene: TRBJ1-3
D gene: .
CDR3 length: 14
V gene: TRBV5-1
clone size: many
CDR3 protein: CASSLQSPGNTIYF
CDR3 DNA: TGCGCCAGCAGCCTACAGTCGCCTGGAAACACCATATATTTT

J gene: TRBJ2-1
D gene: TRBD1
CDR3 length: 15
V gene: TRBV7-9
clone size: .
CDR3 protein: CASSNGQGGYNEQFF
CDR3 DNA: TGTGCCAGCAGCAACGGACAGGGAGGCTACAATGAGCAGTTCTTC

J gene: TRBJ1-2
D gene: .
CDR3 length: 13
V gene: TRBV11-2
clone size: many
CDR3 protein: CASTLAQGSRYTF
CDR3 DNA: TGTGCCAGCACTTTAGCCCAGGGAAGTCGCTACACCTTC

J gene: TRBJ2-3
D gene: TRBD2
CDR3 length: 15
V gene: TRBV12-3/TRBV12-4
clone size: .
CDR3 protein: CASSTEREVTDTQYF
CDR3 DNA: TGTGCCAGCAGTACCGAGCGGGAGGTAACAGATACGCAGTATTTT

J gene: TRBJ2-3
D gene: TRBD2
CDR3 length: 17
V gene: TRBV5-4
clone size: few
CDR3 protein: CASSSWTSARIADTQYF
CDR3 DNA: TGTGCCAGCAGCTCCTGGACTAGCGCGAGGATCGCAGATACGCAGTATTTT

J gene: TRBJ2-7
D gene: .
CDR3 length: 13
V gene: TRBV19
clone size: few
CDR3 protein: CASTQDGTREQYF
CDR3 DNA: TGTGCCAGTACCCAAGACGGGACTCGCGAGCAGTACTTC

J gene: TRBJ1-4
D gene: TRBD1
CDR3 length: 12
V gene: TRBV27
clone size: few
CDR3 protein: CASSLDRGKLFF
CDR3 DNA: TGTGCCAGCAGCTTAGACAGGGGGAAACTGTTTTTT

J gene: TRBJ1-5
D gene: .
CDR3 length: 18
V gene: TRBV20-1
clone size: .
CDR3 protein: CSARGAQGAPYSNQPQHF
CDR3 DNA: TGCAGTGCTAGAGGTGCCCAGGGAGCCCCGTATAGCAATCAGCCCCAGCATTTT

J gene: TRBJ2-2
D gene: .
CDR3 length: 13
V gene: TRBV20-1
clone size: few
CDR3 protein: CSAPTRGDGELFF
CDR3 DNA: TGCAGCGCCCCCACTCGGGGCGACGGGGAGCTGTTTTTT

J gene: TRBJ1-1
D gene: .
CDR3 length: 12
V gene: TRBV6-1
clone size: .
CDR3 protein: CASSLLGVAAFF
CDR3 DNA: TGTGCCAGCAGTCTCCTCGGGGTGGCGGCTTTCTTT

J gene: TRBJ1-1
D gene: .
CDR3 length: 13
V gene: TRBV6-1
clone size: many
CDR3 protein: CASKFRRNTEAFF
CDR3 DNA: TGTGCCAGCAAGTTTCGTCGGAACACTGAAGCTTTCTTT

J gene: TRBJ1-5
D gene: TRBD1
CDR3 length: 15
V gene: TRBV12-3/TRBV12-4
clone size: few
CDR3 protein: CASNQGQGAGQPQHF
CDR3 DNA: TGTGCCAGCAACCAGGGACAGGGGGCGGGTCAGCCCCAGCATTTT

J gene: TRBJ1-1
D gene: .
CDR3 length: 15
V gene: TRBV27
clone size: .
CDR3 protein: CASSLSRGGNTEAFF
CDR3 DNA: TGTGCCAGCAGTTTAAGCAGGGGCGGGAACACTGAAGCTTTCTTT

J gene: TRBJ2-7
D gene: .
CDR3 length: 14
V gene: TRBV11-1
clone size: many
CDR3 protein: CASSLHEKVYEQYF
CDR3 DNA: TGTGCCAGCAGCCTACACGAAAAAGTTTACGAGCAGTACTTC

J gene: TRBJ2-3
D gene: TRBD1
CDR3 length: 15
V gene: TRBV24-1
clone size: many
CDR3 protein: CATSDPGQVTDTQYF
CDR3 DNA: TGTGCCACCAGTGATCCGGGACAGGTCACAGATACGCAGTATTTT

J gene: TRBJ2-1
D gene: .
CDR3 length: 15
V gene: TRBV10-3
clone size: few
CDR3 protein: CAISPSTSSYNEQFF
CDR3 DNA: TGTGCCATCAGTCCTTCTACTAGCTCCTACAATGAGCAGTTCTTC

J gene: TRBJ2-7
D gene: TRBD1
CDR3 length: 15
V gene: TRBV6-1
clone size: many
CDR3 protein: CASSAGQGVLYEQYF
CDR3 DNA: TGTGCCAGCAGCGCCGGACAGGGGGTTCTCTACGAGCAGTACTTC

J gene: TRBJ2-2
D gene: .
CDR3 length: 16
V gene: TRBV27
clone size: .
CDR3 protein: CASTRGWYQNTGELFF
CDR3 DNA: TGTGCCAGCACCCGGGGTTGGTATCAGAACACCGGGGAGCTGTTTTTT

J gene: TRBJ2-3
D gene: TRBD2
CDR3 length: 16
V gene: TRBV24-1
clone size: .
CDR3 protein: CATQSRELAGPDTQYF
CDR3 DNA: TGTGCCACCCAGTCCAGAGAACTAGCGGGACCAGATACGCAGTATTTT

J gene: TRBJ1-2
D gene: TRBD1
CDR3 length: 14
V gene: TRBV20-1
clone size: many
CDR3 protein: CSAREIQGAYGYTF
CDR3 DNA: TGCAGTGCTAGAGAGATACAGGGGGCCTATGGCTACACCTTC

J gene: TRBJ2-1
D gene: .
CDR3 length: 14
V gene: TRBV20-1
clone size: few
CDR3 protein: CSAKTKATLNEQFF
CDR3 DNA: TGCAGTGCCAAGACTAAAGCGACGCTCAATGAGCAGTTCTTC

J gene: TRBJ2-2
D gene: .
CDR3 length: 14
V gene: TRBV9
clone size: .
CDR3 protein: CASKSRGNTGELFF
CDR3 DNA: TGTGCCAGCAAATCTAGGGGAAACACCGGGGAGCTGTTTTTT

J gene: TRBJ1-3
D gene: .
CDR3 length: 15
V gene: TRBV10-1
clone size: .
CDR3 protein: CASSDPSKVGNTIYF
CDR3 DNA: TGCGCCAGCAGTGATCCTTCAAAGGTCGGAAACACCATATATTTT

J gene: TRBJ2-7
D gene: .
CDR3 length: 13
V gene: TRBV2
clone size: few
CDR3 protein: CASSEGGKLRQYF
CDR3 DNA: TGTGCCAGCAGTGAGGGGGGCAAACTACGGCAGTACTTC

J gene: TRBJ2-7
D gene: .
CDR3 length: 15
V gene: TRBV13
clone size: many
CDR3 protein: CASSPGGTISYEQYF
CDR3 DNA: TGTGCCAGCAGCCCTGGGGGGACAATCTCCTACGAGCAGTACTTC

J gene: TRBJ2-2
D gene: TRBD2
CDR3 length: 16
V gene: TRBV4-2
clone size: .
CDR3 protein: CASSQVPGRGTGELFF
CDR3 DNA: TGTGCCAGCAGCCAAGTCCCCGGGAGGGGTACCGGGGAGCTGTTTTTT

J gene: TRBJ2-7
D gene: .
CDR3 length: 14
V gene: TRBV20-1
clone size: .
CDR3 protein: CSARPPGPSYEQYF
CDR3 DNA: TGCAGTGCTCGCCCTCCGGGTCCATCCTACGAGCAGTACTTC

J gene: TRBJ1-5
D gene: TRBD1
CDR3 length: 16
V gene: TRBV28
clone size: many
CDR3 protein: CASRRLTTGGYQPQHF
CDR3 DNA: TGTGCCAGCAGGCGACTTACAACAGGGGGCTATCAGCCCCAGCATTTT

J gene: TRBJ1-1
D gene: TRBD1
CDR3 length: 16
V gene: TRBV24-1
clone size: few
CDR3 protein: CATDRHQGGKNTEAFF
CDR3 DNA: TGTGCCACCGACCGTCATCAGGGGGGTAAGAACACTGAAGCTTTCTTT

J gene: TRBJ2-1
D gene: .
CDR3 length: 17
V gene: TRBV7-6
clone size: .
CDR3 protein: CASSAATPSETYNEQFF
CDR3 DNA: TGTGCCAGCAGCGCGGCCACCCCCAGCGAGACCTACAATGAGCAGTTCTTC

J gene: TRBJ2-1
D gene: TRBD2
CDR3 length: 14
V gene: TRBV6-6
clone size: many
CDR3 protein: CASSYGAGDNEQFF
CDR3 DNA: TGTGCCAGCAGTTACGGGGCGGGGGACAATGAGCAGTTCTTC

J gene: TRBJ2-2
D gene: .
CDR3 length: 14
V gene: TRBV10-3
clone size: many
CDR3 protein: CAIAVRSNTGELFF
CDR3 DNA: TGTGCCATCGCCGTCAGGTCGAACACCGGGGAGCTGTTTTTT

J gene: TRBJ2-7
D gene: .
CDR3 length: 14
V gene: TRBV7-2
clone size: many
CDR3 protein: CASSFWGDSYEQYF
CDR3 DNA: TGTGCCAGCAGCTTTTGGGGGGATTCCTACGAGCAGTACTTC

J gene: TRBJ2-5
D gene: .
CDR3 length: 16
V gene: TRBV6-1
clone size: few
CDR3 protein: CASSPKGVVEQETQYF
CDR3 DNA: TGTGCCAGCAGTCCCAAGGGAGTAGTGGAGCAAGAGACCCAGTACTTC

J gene: TRBJ2-1
D gene: TRBD2
CDR3 length: 16
V gene: TRBV7-2
clone size: .
CDR3 protein: CASSLSPSGVFNEQFF
CDR3 DNA: TGTGCCAGCAGCTTAAGTCCTAGCGGGGTATTCAATGAGCAGTTCTTC